One sample yielded the 14 T cell receptor beta chains listed below, sequenced in a study of T cells after yellow fever vaccination (dated by TCRdb to the late 2010s). The treatment or condition label corresponds to: live attenuated yellow fever vaccine strain. The method behind the library was 5' RACE. The instrument given in TCRdb is Illumina NovaSeq 6000. The public reads were run again by TCRdb, first through fastp at Q25 and then through MiXCR, and only productive beta chains were kept. A single entry per CDR3 protein holds the most common genes and DNA from its merged rows. The sample table holds some 400,000 distinct CDR3 sequences, of which 15% to 20% were seen once. The top ten clonotypes cover roughly 19% of the sample. This sample comprised PBMCs, obtained before the yellow fever booster vaccination. The receptors were sampled from a young man who received the YFV17D yellow fever vaccine.

The gene calls are TRBV20-1 and TRBJ2-1; 11 bases line up with TRBD1. The CDR3 is 17 amino acids. The germline V gene encodes CDR1 DFQATT and CDR2 SNEGSKA (reference sequence). V lost 7 bases, J lost 0 bases, and 11 bases stayed unmatched. Here the CDR3 reads CSGYGTGGRSSYNEQFF. CDR3 coding DNA: TGCAGTGGATACGGGACAGGGGGTCGAAGCTCCTACAATGAGCAGTTCTTC.

This sequence joins TRBV27 and TRBJ1-5; D may be TRBD1 (5 bases). There are 19 residues in the CDR3. Between the trimmed V and J ends, which lost 5 bases and 3 bases, there was a span of 26 bases. In germline, CDR1 is MNHEY, CDR2 SMNVEV (reference sequence). The CDR3 protein is CASSLSGGGRLRPNQPQHF. The CDR3 DNA reads as TGTGCCAGCAGTCTTTCGGGGGGAGGGAGACTCAGACCCAATCAGCCCCAGCATTTT.

The V gene is TRBV15, the J gene TRBJ2-3; possible D gene TRBD2, 6 bases. The germline V and J ends were trimmed by 5 bases and 6 bases, with 15 bases remaining between them. This CDR3 spans 14 amino acids. From germline, CDR1 is LNHNV and CDR2 YYDKDF (reference sequence). CDR3 region: CATSYRRGLDTQYF. The DNA for the CDR3 is TGTGCCACCAGCTACCGAAGGGGACTCGATACGCAGTATTTT. Full variable domain (rest looked up from reference TRBV15 and TRBJ2-3): DAMVIQNPRYQVTQFGKPVTLSCSQTLNHNVMYWYQQKSSQAPKLLFHYYDKDFNNEADTPDNFQSRRPNTSFCFLDIRSPGLGDTAMYLCATSYRRGLDTQYFGPGTRLTVL.

The genes are TRBV2 and TRBJ2-2; 11 nucleotides match TRBD2. CDR1 is SNHLY and CDR2 is FYNNEI in the germline V gene. CDR3 size: 17 residues. Trimming removed 4 bases from V and 0 bases from J; junction bases left unmatched: 4. CDR3 in DNA: TGTGCCAGCAGTGCCGGACTAGCGGGCCCGAACACCGGGGAGCTGTTTTTT. Translation gives CASSAGLAGPNTGELFF.

The rearrangement joins TRBV29-1 to TRBJ2-3; 11 nucleotides match TRBD2. Germline V gene lookup returns CDR1 SQVTM and CDR2 ANQGSEA. This CDR3 has 15 residues. V trimming: 4 bases; J trimming: 0 bases; junction bases outside the gene matches: 3. As DNA, the CDR3 is TGCAGCGTTGCATCTAGCGGGGGGAGCACAGATACGCAGTATTTT. Residues: CSVASSGGSTDTQYF.

This clonotype was detected a few times. V and J are TRBV18 and TRBJ2-7; no clear D gene. Germline V gene lookup returns CDR1 KGHSH and CDR2 LQKENI. With 1 base removed from V and 0 bases from J, the gap between germline ends came to 13 bases. The CDR3 loop spans 16 amino acids. DNA of the CDR3: TGTGCCAGCTCACCACAGGCAGACACTTTCTCCTACGAGCAGTACGTC. Translating it yields CASSPQADTFSYEQYV.

This clonotype was counted ten times or more. This chain links TRBV29-1 with TRBJ2-6; D is ambiguous. From germline, CDR1 is SQVTM and CDR2 ANQGSEA. The CDR3 sequence is 13 residues long. With 7 bases removed from V and 2 bases from J, the gap between germline ends came to 9 bases. The CDR3 here is CSDESAGANVLTF. CDR3 coding DNA: TGCAGCGATGAGAGCGCTGGGGCCAACGTCCTGACTTTC.

This clonotype has more than one count but fewer than ten. The CDR3 nucleotides read TGCAGTGCTAGCAGCCTAGCGGGGGGTCCGACCGGTCGCTGGCAGTACTTC. It codes for CSASSLAGGPTGRWQYF. The chain employs TRBV20-1 and TRBJ2-7; TRBD2 agrees at 11 bases. Germline V gives CDR1 DFQATT, CDR2 SNEGSKA (reference sequence). The CDR3 runs to 17 residues. Germline trimming cut 3 bases from V and 9 bases from J; bases unmatched to any gene: 19.

The V call is TRBV20-1, the J call TRBJ2-3, with D unclear. The CDR3 contains 13 residues. The V gene's germline CDR1 is DFQATT and CDR2 SNEGSKA (reference sequence). V gave up 2 bases and J gave up 7 bases, with 13 bases separating them. CDR3 region: CSARHMGQNTQYF. The CDR3 DNA reads as TGCAGTGCTAGACACATGGGTCAAAATACGCAGTATTTT.

This chain connects TRBV6-6 to TRBJ2-3, with TRBD1 matching over 9 bases. The CDR3 is 15 residues long. CDR1 is MNHNY and CDR2 is SVGAGI in the germline V gene (reference sequence). V lost 6 bases, J lost 1 base, and 5 bases stayed unmatched. The CDR3 loop reads CASSRRDRGTDTQYF. The CDR3 DNA reads TGTGCCAGCAGCCGCCGGGACAGGGGCACAGATACGCAGTATTTT.

This clonotype was picked up a small number of times. The J gene is TRBJ2-5, the V gene TRBV6-2 or TRBV6-3, with D tentatively TRBD1 (6 bases). Between the trimmed V and J ends, which lost 5 bases and 7 bases, there was a span of 17 bases. CDR1 is MNHEY and CDR2 is SVGEGT in the germline V gene. The CDR3 totals 14 residues. CDR3 sequence reads: CASSNGQPRGTQYF. CDR3 coding DNA: TGTGCCAGCAGTAACGGACAGCCCCGCGGGACCCAGTACTTC.

The rearrangement uses TRBV28 and TRBJ2-1, with 9 bases aligning to TRBD1. J lost 12 bases, V lost 5 bases, and 5 bases had no gene match. Germline CDR1 reads MDHEN; CDR2 reads SYDVKM. The CDR3 spans 12 residues. CDR3 coding DNA: TGTGCCAGCAGTGGGGACAGGGCGGGGCAGTTCTTC. This gives the protein CASSGDRAGQFF.

V usage is TRBV2 and J usage is TRBJ2-7; 7 bases are a match to TRBD2. CDR3 length: 13 amino acids. Germline CDR1 reads SNHLY; CDR2 reads FYNNEI. V was pared by 5 bases and J by 7 bases, with 8 bases of the junction left unmatched. CDR3 coding DNA: TGTGCCAGCAGTCCAGAGCAAGCGGGGGAGCAGTACGTC. Its protein product is CASSPEQAGEQYV.

The rearrangement joins TRBV7-3 to TRBJ1-1; tentative D call: TRBD1 (5 bases). The CDR3 extends over 16 amino acids. Trimming pared 2 bases from V and 4 bases from J, leaving 17 bases between. CDR1 SGHTA and CDR2 FQGTGA come from the germline V gene. DNA of the CDR3: TGTGCCAGCAGCTTAGAAGGCGGCGTAGGGGCCACTGAAGCTTTCTTT. It specifies CASSLEGGVGATEAFF.